These 24 T cell receptor beta chains originate from one sample sequenced in a study of regulatory T cells in long-lasting Graves disease. The time point is: newly diagnosed GD, antithyroid drugs for less than 3 months. PBMCs provided the RNA from which the TCR library was made. Arm-PCR of CDR3 regions and iRepertoire HTBI primers were the basis on which TCR beta libraries were built. TCRdb redid the calling of the multiplex PCR reads with MiXCR, one entry per CDR3 protein. The data show a few hundred thousand distinct CDR3 sequences, with 18% seen just once and less than 15% held by the top ten. The data also belong to a second study, concerning T cells in Graves' hyperthyroidism and ophthalmopathy.

Specimen: peripheral blood mononuclear cells (PBMCs), collected at new diagnosis, from a patient treated with antithyroid drugs. These receptor sequences come from a woman aged 30 to 39 with Graves disease.

This rearrangement joins TRBV19 to TRBJ2-5, with D possibly called TRBD1 or TRBD2 (5 bases each). The CDR3 has 13 residues. V lost 4 bases and J 1 base, leaving 7 bases between the germline ends. Per the germline V gene, CDR1 is LNHDA and CDR2 is SQIVND (reference sequence). The CDR3: CASSKGTQETQYF. The DNA for the CDR3 is TGTGCCAGTAGTAAGGGGACCCAAGAGACCCAGTACTTC. Combining the CDR3 with reference TRBV19 and TRBJ2-5 gives the whole variable domain DGGITQSPKYLFRKEGQNVTLSCEQNLNHDAMYWYRQDPGQGLRLIYYSQIVNDFQKGDIAEGYSVSREKKESFPLTVTSAQKNPTAFYLCASSKGTQETQYFGPGTRLLVL.

There are many counts of this clonotype. The chain has TRBV5-4 and TRBJ1-1; 7 bases align to TRBD1. CDR3 length: 14 residues. Germline assignment: CDR1 SGHNT and CDR2 YYREEE (reference sequence). V gave up 0 bases and J gave up 6 bases; unmatched junction bases: 5. CDR3 amino acids: CASSLERGHAEAFF. Here the CDR3 DNA reads TGTGCCAGCAGCTTGGAGAGGGGGCACGCTGAAGCTTTCTTT.

This chain links TRBV19 with TRBJ2-7, with a possible D match to TRBD2 (6 bases). V lost 3 bases to trimming and J lost 0 bases, with 12 bases between them. The V gene's germline CDR1 is LNHDA and CDR2 SQIVND (reference sequence). The CDR3 is 15 amino acids. The CDR3 protein is CASSMPAGNSYEQYF. The CDR3, as DNA: TGTGCCAGTAGTATGCCAGCGGGCAACTCCTACGAGCAGTACTTC.

The chain uses TRBV6-1 and TRBJ1-5; 8 bases are shared with TRBD1. The length of the CDR3 is 15 residues. Germline V CDR1 and CDR2: MNHNS, SASEGT. The ends lost 5 bases at V and 7 bases at J; junction bases unmatched: 10. The CDR3 spells CASSRRDRGRQPQHF. The CDR3, as DNA: TGTGCCAGCAGTCGACGCGACAGGGGACGGCAGCCCCAGCATTTT.

This clonotype has at least ten counts. This may stem from a read error, because a much larger clone lies one nucleotide away. This chain links TRBV6-2 or TRBV6-3 with TRBJ1-2; D is possibly TRBD1 (5 bases). The V end lost 2 bases, the J end lost 2 bases, and 6 bases lay between the germline ends. The CDR3 is 13 residues long. CDR1 is MNHEY and CDR2 is SVGEGT in the germline V gene. The CDR3 DNA reads as TGTGCCAGCAGTTACCGGGACAACTATGGCTACACCTTC. Amino acid sequence: CASSYRDNYGYTF.

This clonotype was detected a few times. J is TRBJ1-2 and V is TRBV6-1, with TRBD1 matching over 8 bases. Germline values: CDR1 MNHNS, CDR2 SASEGT. The CDR3 covers 14 residues. Trimming cost V 3 bases and J 7 bases; bases outside gene matches: 7. This CDR3 is CASSDRTGTVGYTF. CDR3 DNA: TGTGCCAGCAGTGATAGGACAGGGACTGTTGGCTACACCTTC.

This clonotype was observed at least ten times. A junction boundary mismatches the germline segment, possibly from a read error. This chain uses TRBV4-1 with TRBJ1-2; TRBD1 agrees at 9 bases. Germline CDR1 and CDR2: MGHRA and YSYEKL. This CDR3 comprises 14 residues. The CDR3 here is CASSQEGTGSGYTF. The DNA of the CDR3 is TGTGCCAGCAGCCAAGAAGGGACAGGGAGCGGCTACACCTTC.

In its sample, this clonotype was seen many times. V usage is TRBV19 and J usage is TRBJ2-5, with 7 nucleotides matching TRBD2. The germline V gene encodes CDR1 LNHDA and CDR2 SQIVND (reference sequence). V lost 6 bases to trimming and J lost 5 bases; unmatched junction nucleotides: 9. The CDR3 spans 14 residues. DNA of the CDR3: TGTGCCAGTAGCAGACGGGGGGTAAGGGAGACCCAGTACTTC. Amino acids: CASSRRGVRETQYF.

In its sample, this clonotype was seen once. For the CDR3, the DNA is TGCGCCAGCAGTCCGGGACCGTCCTTATCTGGGGCCAACGTCCTGACTTTC. It yields the protein CASSPGPSLSGANVLTF. The chain couples TRBV5-1 to TRBJ2-6; possibly TRBD1 or TRBD2 for D (5 bases each). This CDR3 region has 17 residues. V dropped 5 bases and J dropped 1 base, with 16 bases sitting between them. The germline V gene has CDR1 SGHRS and CDR2 YFSETQ.

This rearrangement joins TRBV5-4 to TRBJ1-3; D remains unclear. Trimming took 1 base from V and 0 from J, leaving 8 bases between them. The CDR3 is 15 amino acids. The germline V gene encodes CDR1 SGHNT and CDR2 YYREEE (reference sequence). The CDR3 loop is CASSLLGSSGNTIYF. DNA for the CDR3: TGTGCCAGCAGCTTGTTAGGGTCCTCTGGAAACACCATATATTTT.

This clonotype occurred many times. CDR3 nucleotides: TGTGCCATCAGTCGGGGCCTGATCATCTCTGGAAACACCATATATTTT. Translating it yields CAISRGLIISGNTIYF. V and J are TRBV10-3 and TRBJ1-3; D is possibly TRBD1 (5 bases). The V gene's germline CDR1 is ENHRY and CDR2 SYGVKD. The germline V and J ends were trimmed by 5 bases and 0 bases, with 14 bases remaining between them. The CDR3 extends over 16 amino acids.

The table lists this clonotype with many counts. This sequence joins TRBV7-9 and TRBJ2-3; a possible D gene is TRBD2 (5 bases). The V and J ends lost 2 bases and 0 bases respectively, with 9 bases between them. This CDR3 has 15 amino acids. Germline V gene data show CDR1 as SEHNR and CDR2 as FQNEAQ (reference sequence). For the CDR3, the DNA is TGTGCCAGCAGCTTACTTCTAGCTAGCACAGATACGCAGTATTTT. Its protein is CASSLLLASTDTQYF.

The CDR3 sequence: CASSIRDRGSSQPQHF. For the CDR3, the DNA is TGTGCCAGTAGTATTCGCGATAGGGGGTCATCTCAGCCCCAGCATTTT. V gene TRBV19 combines with J gene TRBJ1-5; tentatively, D is TRBD1 (6 bases). From germline, CDR1 is LNHDA and CDR2 SQIVND (reference sequence). Deletions cut 3 bases from V and 6 bases from J, with 18 bases between. This CDR3 contains 16 residues.

This chain links TRBV9 with TRBJ2-2, with 9 nucleotides matching TRBD1. In germline, CDR1 is SGDLS, CDR2 YYNGEE. The CDR3 runs to 12 residues. Trimming took 7 bases from V and 9 from J; bases not matched to a gene: 4. The CDR3 nucleotides read TGTGCCAGCGGGACAGGGCCCAGGGAGCTGTTTTTT. Amino acids: CASGTGPRELFF.

In its sample, this clonotype was seen many times. The V and J genes are TRBV20-1 and TRBJ1-1, with 9 bases matching TRBD1. The CDR3 has 14 residues. Germline CDR1 reads DFQATT; CDR2 reads SNEGSKA (reference sequence). V trimming: 6 bases; J trimming: 0 bases; junction bases outside the gene matches: 5. CDR3 in DNA: TGCAGTGCGCCGGGACAGGGACTGAACACTGAAGCTTTCTTT. Protein: CSAPGQGLNTEAFF.

The gene calls are TRBV12-3 or TRBV12-4 and TRBJ2-2; no clear D gene. CDR3 length equals 16 residues. With 3 bases removed from V and 6 bases from J, the gap between germline ends came to 17 bases. This chain's CDR3 is CASSFTNLPTPGELFF. CDR3 nucleotide sequence: TGTGCCAGCAGTTTTACCAACCTACCGACTCCCGGGGAGCTGTTTTTT.

This clonotype was counted a few times. This chain uses TRBV15 with TRBJ1-2; 10 bases match TRBD1. This CDR3 contains 16 residues. Germline loops: CDR1 LNHNV, CDR2 YYDKDF (reference sequence). V lost 2 bases to trimming and J lost 2 bases; unmatched junction nucleotides: 5. The chain's CDR3 is CATSRYGQGVNYGYTF. In DNA, the CDR3 is TGTGCCACCAGCAGATACGGACAGGGGGTAAACTATGGCTACACCTTC.

V is TRBV9 and J is TRBJ2-7; D is perhaps TRBD2 (5 bases). V was cut by 4 bases and J by 2 bases, with 10 bases left in between. CDR1 and CDR2 (germline): SGDLS, YYNGEE. CDR3 length equals 13 residues. The CDR3 protein is CASSPGGPYEQYF. CDR3 DNA: TGTGCCAGCAGCCCAGGCGGGCCCTACGAGCAGTACTTC.

Turning to this clonotype: Given a far larger clone just one base away, this is likely a sequencing read error. The J gene is TRBJ1-6, the V gene TRBV2; 7 nucleotides line up with TRBD1. Losses at the gene ends were 7 bases for V and 7 bases for J; bases not matched to a gene: 13. This CDR3 has 16 residues. The germline gives CDR1 SNHLY, CDR2 FYNNEI. CDR3 sequence: CASNRQTGTVNSPLHF. Written as DNA, the CDR3 is TGTGCCAGCAACCGACAGACCGGGACAGTAAATTCACCCCTCCACTTT. Supplemented by reference TRBV2 and TRBJ1-6, the full variable domain reads EPEVTQTPSHQVTQMGQEVILRCVPISNHLYFYWYRQILGQKVEFLVSFYNNEISEKSEIFDDQFSVERPDGSNFTLKIRSTKLEDSAMYFCASNRQTGTVNSPLHFGNGTRLTVT.

The chain combines TRBV10-1 with TRBJ1-1, with D maybe TRBD1 (6 bases). Looked up from germline, CDR1 is WNHNN and CDR2 is SYGVQD (reference sequence). This CDR3 is 12 amino acids long. Trimming took off 9 bases at V and 1 base at J, with 9 bases between the two ends. The CDR3 loop is CARRRGNTEAFF. CDR3 DNA sequence: TGCGCCAGACGCAGGGGGAACACTGAAGCTTTCTTT.

The chain combines TRBV19 with TRBJ1-5; a possible D gene is TRBD1 (6 bases). The CDR3 runs to 13 residues. V lost 6 bases and J 9 bases, leaving 15 bases between the germline ends. The V gene's germline CDR1 is LNHDA and CDR2 SQIVND (reference sequence). The CDR3 DNA is TGTGCCAGTAGGGGGGCCGGTCGGGGGCCCCAGCATTTT. Its translation: CASRGAGRGPQHF.

This clonotype was picked up many times. The chain recombines TRBV6-2 or TRBV6-3 with TRBJ1-5; no firm D call. CDR1 MNHEY and CDR2 SVGEGT come from the germline V gene. Trimming took 5 bases from V and 4 from J, leaving 9 bases between them. The CDR3 length is 13 residues. The CDR3 nucleotides are TGTGCCAGCAGTCAGCCCGGTAATCAGCCCCAGCATTTT. It encodes CASSQPGNQPQHF.

This clonotype appeared many times. The chain combines TRBV5-1 with TRBJ2-5; TRBD1 matches 7 bases. CDR1 is SGHRS and CDR2 is YFSETQ in the germline V gene. This CDR3 is built from 13 residues. The trim removed 4 bases at V and 2 bases at J, leaving 2 bases unmatched. The CDR3 loop is CASSVGQQETQYF. CDR3 sequence (DNA): TGCGCCAGCAGCGTGGGACAGCAAGAGACCCAGTACTTC.

This clonotype was seen more than once but under ten times. The chain couples TRBV4-1 to TRBJ2-1, with 7 nucleotides matching TRBD2. With V trimmed by 1 base and J by 10 bases, 7 bases remained unmatched. Per the germline V gene, CDR1 is MGHRA and CDR2 is YSYEKL. The CDR3 contains 14 residues. The CDR3 DNA reads TGCGCCAGCAGCCAAGGTTCCCGAGCGGGGGAGCAGTTCTTC. It encodes CASSQGSRAGEQFF.